A single sample is the source of the 5 T cell receptor beta chains below, sequenced in a study of blood T cell repertoires in COVID-19 (dated by TCRdb to 2020 to 2021). Library preparation used the immunoSEQ multiplex PCR assay. As stored in TCRdb, this immuneACCESS dataset retains in-frame rearrangements with V and J assigned. A fraction of the clones does not appear; measured against another copy, unresolved V genes explain less than half of the discrepancy, and the remainder lacks a known reason. Here the sample has 350,000 to 400,000 clones; 70% to 90% occur a single time. The top ten constitute less than 2.5% of the sample. Sequencing was done on a sample of PBMCs or T cells enriched from blood (not recorded which). The receptors derive from a man aged 35 to 55 in a cohort exposed to, infected with or recovered from COVID-19 (not recorded which).

This chain links TRBV2 with TRBJ2-1; TRBD2 might be the D (6 bases). This CDR3 is built from 15 residues. Germline lookup yields CDR1 SNHLY and CDR2 FYNNEI. V was shortened by 4 bases and J by 2 bases, with 12 bases between the two germline ends. In DNA, the CDR3 is TGTGCCAGCAGTGCTCGGGCGGGAACCTACAATGAGCAGTTCTTC. It translates to CASSARAGTYNEQFF.

The chain links TRBV28 to TRBJ1-6, with 10 nucleotides matching TRBD1. The CDR3 sequence is 15 residues long. CDR1 and CDR2 (germline): MDHEN, SYDVKM. V dropped 6 bases and J dropped 8; count of bases not matched to a gene: 7. The CDR3 region has the DNA TGTGCCAGCAGACGGGACAGGGGAAATTATTCACCCCTCCACTTT. It yields the protein CASRRDRGNYSPLHF.

Of note for this clone: Different DNA sequences within this sample yield the same CDR3. V and J are TRBV19 and TRBJ1-5; D unclear. V shed 3 bases and J shed 2 bases, with 8 bases lying between them. CDR3 length: 14 amino acids. CDR1 is LNHDA and CDR2 is SQIVND in the germline V gene (reference sequence). CDR3 region: CASSMSGGNQPQHF. Written as DNA, the CDR3 is TGTGCCAGTAGTATGAGTGGTGGCAATCAGCCCCAGCATTTT. The full variable domain, in which reference TRBV19 and TRBJ1-5 provide the parts outside the CDR3, is DGGITQSPKYLFRKEGQNVTLSCEQNLNHDAMYWYRQDPGQGLRLIYYSQIVNDFQKGDIAEGYSVSREKKESFPLTVTSAQKNPTAFYLCASSMSGGNQPQHFGDGTRLSIL.

The chain uses TRBV18 and TRBJ2-3; no clear D. Deletions cut 2 bases from V and 4 bases from J, with 7 bases between. CDR1 is KGHSH, CDR2 LQKENI, per germline. The CDR3 contains 13 residues. The CDR3: CASSPVSSDTQYF. DNA for the CDR3: TGTGCCAGCTCACCAGTGTCGTCAGATACGCAGTATTTT.

CDR3 in DNA: TGTGCCACCCAGGGGGGAAATTACAATGAGCAGTTCTTC. Encoded protein: CATQGGNYNEQFF. V usage is TRBV15 and J usage is TRBJ2-1, with D perhaps matching TRBD1 (7 bases). The CDR3 is 13 amino acids. The germline V and J ends were trimmed by 8 bases and 4 bases, with 12 bases remaining between them. Germline assignment: CDR1 LNHNV and CDR2 YYDKDF (reference sequence). Full variable domain (outside the CDR3, taken from reference TRBV15 and TRBJ2-1): DAMVIQNPRYQVTQFGKPVTLSCSQTLNHNVMYWYQQKSSQAPKLLFHYYDKDFNNEADTPDNFQSRRPNTSFCFLDIRSPGLGDTAMYLCATQGGNYNEQFFGPGTRLTVL.